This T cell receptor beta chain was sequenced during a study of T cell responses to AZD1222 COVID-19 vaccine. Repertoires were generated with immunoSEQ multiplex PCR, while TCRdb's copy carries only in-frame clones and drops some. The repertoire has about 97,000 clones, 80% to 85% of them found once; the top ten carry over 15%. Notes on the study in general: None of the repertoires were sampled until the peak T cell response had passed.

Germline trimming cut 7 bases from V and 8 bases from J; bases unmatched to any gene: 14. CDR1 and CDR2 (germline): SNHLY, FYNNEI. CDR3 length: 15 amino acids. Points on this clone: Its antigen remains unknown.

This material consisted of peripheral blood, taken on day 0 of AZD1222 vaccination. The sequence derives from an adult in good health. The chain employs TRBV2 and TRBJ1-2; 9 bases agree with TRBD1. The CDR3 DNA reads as TGTGCCAGCACCGAAACCACAGGGGGCGCGAAGGGCTACACCTTC. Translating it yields CASTETTGGAKGYTF.